These 27 T cell receptor beta chains originate from one sample sequenced in a study of tumor-infiltrating lymphocytes in primary liver carcinoma. Blood RNA came from unsorted whole blood; germline DNA was also extracted. Making TCR beta cDNA involved around 510 ng total RNA and a constant-region primer. The TCR beta library was amplified through three nested multiplex PCR rounds in a modified ARM-PCR procedure. TRBV1-TRBV30 forward and Cbeta reverse primers drove the first two approximately 10-cycle rounds. TCRdb re-derived calls from the multiplex PCR reads in MiXCR, one entry per CDR3 protein. The repertoire has 300,000 to 400,000 distinct CDR3 sequences, around three fifths of them found once; the top ten carry roughly 6%. What was sequenced was peripheral blood. These receptors were obtained from a man in his forties with primary liver carcinoma and hepatitis B virus infection.

A note on this clonotype: The junction departs from the called germline gene at one end, perhaps through a read error. V usage is TRBV29-1 and J usage is TRBJ1-5; 7 bases align to TRBD1. This CDR3 has 13 amino acids. From germline, CDR1 is SQVTM and CDR2 ANQGSEA. In nucleotides, the CDR3 is TGCAGCGCCCAGACAGGGCTATCTCAGCCCCGGCATTTT. Protein: CSAQTGLSQPRHF.

Comment on this clonotype: This may be a read error, as it is one base from a much larger clone. The gene calls are TRBV4-2 and TRBJ2-3, with no clear D. The DNA end is a closer match to TRBJ1-5, so the J assignment may be wrong. Looked up from germline, CDR1 is LGHNA and CDR2 is YNFKEQ. This CDR3 has 16 residues. The CDR3 is CASSQAGGSPTDTQHF. The CDR3 DNA sequence: TGTGCCAGCAGCCAAGCGGGAGGATCACCCACAGATACGCAGCATTTT.

This clonotype has ten or more counts. V is TRBV6-2 or TRBV6-3 and J is TRBJ2-5; 7 positions match TRBD1. The germline V gene encodes CDR1 MNHEY and CDR2 SVGEGT. The junction had 12 bases not matched to a gene; V was cut back by 7 bases and J by 4 bases. CDR3 length: 15 amino acids. CDR3 in amino acids: CASISYVGGGETQYF. The CDR3 DNA sequence: TGTGCCAGCATCAGTTATGTAGGGGGCGGAGAGACCCAGTACTTC.

In its sample, this clonotype was seen many times. J is TRBJ1-1 and V is TRBV12-3 or TRBV12-4; tentative D call: TRBD1 (5 bases). V lost 3 bases and J 0 bases, leaving 8 bases between the germline ends. The CDR3 has 14 amino acids. The CDR3 DNA sequence: TGTGCCAGCAGTTTGGGGGGAATGAACACTGAAGCTTTCTTT. Translation: CASSLGGMNTEAFF.

Of note for this clonotype: Because the CDR3 is missing its conserved closing phenylalanine or tryptophan, this is likely a read error. V usage is TRBV7-8 and J usage is TRBJ2-5; no definite D call. The germline V and J ends were trimmed by 5 bases and 5 bases, with 18 bases remaining between them. The length of the CDR3 is 15 residues. Germline V gives CDR1 SGHVS, CDR2 FQNEAQ. The CDR3 region has the DNA TGTGCCAGCAGCCGAGGACGGGCCAGGCCGGAGACCCAGTACCTC. It translates to CASSRGRARPETQYL.

The chain recombines TRBV6-5 with TRBJ2-1; D not certain. V was shortened by 3 bases and J by 1 base, with 7 bases between the two germline ends. This CDR3 spans 14 amino acids. The V gene's germline CDR1 is MNHEY and CDR2 SVGAGI. CDR3: CASSYDLSYNEQFF. The CDR3 region has the DNA TGTGCCAGCAGTTATGATTTATCCTACAATGAGCAGTTCTTC.

Note on this clonotype: This CDR3 is missing its conserved last phenylalanine or tryptophan, likely due to a read error. The V and J genes are TRBV6-5 and TRBJ1-1, with D uncertain. Germline V gives CDR1 MNHEY, CDR2 SVGAGI. The CDR3 loop spans 14 amino acids. V lost 5 bases and J lost 6, with 16 bases in between. CDR3 nucleotides: TGTGCCAGCAGTGACGAAGGGAAAAGGTCTGAAGCTTTCATT. Residues: CASSDEGKRSEAFI.

This clonotype was observed at least ten times. J is TRBJ2-3 and V is TRBV6-2 or TRBV6-3; no firm D call. Trimming removed 5 bases at V and 5 bases at J, with 14 bases between. The CDR3 contains 14 residues. Germline V CDR1 and CDR2: MNHEY, SVGEGT. The CDR3 DNA reads as TGTGCCAGCAGTCCGAGGAGCGTCGTAGATACGCAGTATTTT. Encoded protein: CASSPRSVVDTQYF.

This clonotype has more than one count but fewer than ten. The gene calls are TRBV13 and TRBJ2-1; the D gene is possibly TRBD2 (5 bases). CDR3 size: 16 residues. V dropped 6 bases and J dropped 3 bases, with 18 bases sitting between them. The V gene's germline CDR1 is PRHDT and CDR2 FYEKMQ (reference sequence). The CDR3 DNA reads TGTGCCAGCAGTCAAACGGGGAGTAGGCTCTACAATGAGCAGTTCTTC. Its translation: CASSQTGSRLYNEQFF.

This rearrangement joins TRBV6-2 or TRBV6-3 to TRBJ1-5; D unclear. Trimming shortened V by 7 bases and J by 2 bases, and 18 bases separated the two germline ends. The CDR3 covers 16 residues. Looked up from germline, CDR1 is MNHEY and CDR2 is SVGEGT. This CDR3 is CASTYGSGLGNQPQHF. CDR3 coding DNA: TGTGCCAGCACTTATGGAAGTGGGCTGGGCAATCAGCCCCAGCATTTT.

Points on this clonotype: A read error may produce the germline difference seen at one junction end. The rearrangement links TRBV11-2 to TRBJ2-2; TRBD1 or TRBD2 may be the D gene (5 bases each). Germline CDR1 reads SGHAT; CDR2 reads FQNNGV. The CDR3 spans 15 residues. CDR3 sequence reads: CASSRSRGYTGELFF. DNA of the CDR3: TGTGCCAGCAGCCGAAGCCGGGGCTACACTGGGGAGCTGTTTTTT.

A single count supports this clonotype. One end of the junction does not line up with germline, which may come from a read error. This chain uses TRBV11-2 with TRBJ2-2; D is unclear. The CDR3 consists of 15 residues. Looked up from germline, CDR1 is SGHAT and CDR2 is FQNNGV. CDR3 nucleotide sequence: TGTGCCAGTAGCTCGCTACGGTCAGGCATCGGGGAGCTGTTTTTT. Protein product: CASSSLRSGIGELFF.

Details on this clonotype: A junction boundary mismatches the germline segment, possibly from a read error. V and J are TRBV13 and TRBJ2-2; D may be TRBD2 (6 bases). From germline, CDR1 is PRHDT and CDR2 FYEKMQ (reference sequence). This CDR3 is built from 13 residues. CDR3 coding DNA: TGTGCCAGCAGCTTAAATTGGGACCGGGAGCTGTTGTTT. Protein: CASSLNWDRELLF. Drawing the rest from reference TRBV13 and TRBJ2-2, the complete variable domain is AAGVIQSPRHLIKEKRETATLKCYPIPRHDTVYWYQQGPGQDPQFLISFYEKMQSDKGSIPDRFSAQQFSDYHSELNMSSLELGDSALYFCASSLNWDRELLFGEGSRLTVL.

A word on this clonotype: Given a much more abundant clone one base away, this may be a read error. The V and J genes are TRBV6-5 and TRBJ2-7; a weak D match, TRBD2 (5 bases). CDR1 MNHEY and CDR2 SVGAGI come from the germline V gene. The CDR3 consists of 15 residues. Trimming took off 0 bases at V and 5 bases at J, with 14 bases between the two ends. CDR3 residues: CASSYSRAISNEQYF. The CDR3 bases are TGTGCCAGCAGTTACTCGCGGGCGATATCCAACGAGCAGTACTTC.

This clonotype has ten or more counts. The rearrangement joins TRBV6-5 to TRBJ1-1; D perhaps matches TRBD1 (5 bases). The CDR3 has 13 amino acids. Germline values: CDR1 MNHEY, CDR2 SVGAGI. V was pared by 7 bases and J by 6 bases, with 15 bases between. The CDR3 reads CASTTWGDSEAFF. The DNA for the CDR3 is TGTGCCAGCACTACTTGGGGGGACTCTGAAGCTTTCTTT.

The CDR3 loop reads CASSLWREDEQFF. The CDR3, as DNA: TGTGCCAGCAGCTTATGGCGGGAGGATGAGCAGTTCTTC. This chain links TRBV13 with TRBJ2-1, with 8 bases fitting TRBD2. J gave up 8 bases and V 2 bases, and 2 bases lay outside the gene matches. The length of the CDR3 is 13 residues. Germline CDR1 PRHDT, CDR2 FYEKMQ (reference sequence).

Comment on this clonotype: Germline and junction disagree at one end, which may indicate a read error. The chain is built from TRBV6-2 or TRBV6-3 and TRBJ1-1; D remains ambiguous. Germline V lookup: CDR1 MNHEY, CDR2 SVGEGT. The length of the CDR3 is 13 residues. In nucleotides, the CDR3 is TGTGCCAGCAGTTCTTACAGAGGCACTGAAACTTTCTTT. It encodes CASSSYRGTETFF.

Comments on this clonotype: Since the CDR3 does not end with the conserved phenylalanine or tryptophan, this likely comes from a read error. V usage is TRBV18 and J usage is TRBJ2-5; no clear D gene. Germline CDR1 KGHSH, CDR2 LQKENI. CDR3 size: 12 residues. Deletions cut 3 bases from V and 2 bases from J, with 4 bases between. The DNA of the CDR3 is TGTGCCAGCTCACCGGTGCAAGAGACCCAGTACTCC. This encodes CASSPVQETQYS.

This clonotype has only a few counts. V and J are TRBV13 and TRBJ2-5; D ambiguous. Germline CDR1 PRHDT, CDR2 FYEKMQ (reference sequence). The CDR3 consists of 12 residues. Trimming cost V 5 bases and J 10 bases, with 14 bases left between them. CDR3 sequence (DNA): TGTGCCAGCAGCCACGGCCGCAGGTACCAGTACTTC. Its translation: CASSHGRRYQYF.

The chain couples TRBV28 to TRBJ2-3; D is possibly TRBD2 (6 bases). Germline CDR1 is MDHEN and CDR2 is SYDVKM. CDR3 length: 15 amino acids. V was trimmed by 1 base and J by 2 bases, leaving 10 bases between them. The chain's CDR3 is CASSLSPGATDTQYF. CDR3 sequence (DNA): TGTGCCAGCAGTTTATCCCCGGGAGCCACAGATACGCAGTATTTT. Based on the CDR3 plus reference TRBV28 and TRBJ2-3, the full variable domain is DVKVTQSSRYLVKRTGEKVFLECVQDMDHENMFWYRQDPGLGLRLIYFSYDVKMKEKGDIPEGYSVSREKKERFSLILESASTNQTSMYLCASSLSPGATDTQYFGPGTRLTVL.

This clonotype appeared many times. The V call is TRBV11-2, the J call TRBJ1-1; D unclear. This CDR3 comprises 15 residues. Germline loops: CDR1 SGHAT, CDR2 FQNNGV. Trimming removed 0 bases from V and 2 bases from J, with 10 bases in between. The CDR3 here is CASSLDLRLNTEAFF. For the CDR3, the DNA is TGTGCCAGCAGCTTAGATTTACGTTTAAACACTGAAGCTTTCTTT.

About this clonotype: At one end the junction does not follow the germline gene, possibly because of a read error. The rearrangement uses TRBV29-1 and TRBJ2-5, with a tentative D call TRBD1 (5 bases). Germline V gene sequence: CDR1 SQVTM, CDR2 ANQGSEA. This CDR3 region has 12 residues. The CDR3 loop is CSVVSGQETRYF. The CDR3 region has the DNA TGCAGCGTTGTGTCAGGACAAGAGACCCGGTACTTC.

With regard to this clonotype: Since the CDR3 does not end with the conserved phenylalanine or tryptophan, this likely comes from a read error. The chain recombines TRBV10-3 with TRBJ2-7, with D perhaps matching TRBD1 (6 bases). The CDR3 extends over 11 amino acids. The ends were cut back, 10 bases at V and 1 base at J, with 8 bases in the middle. In germline, CDR1 is ENHRY, CDR2 SYGVKD. The CDR3 region is CAKGGSYEQYY. The DNA of the CDR3 is TGTGCCAAAGGGGGTTCCTACGAGCAGTACTAC.

The chain links TRBV5-6 to TRBJ2-1; 7 nucleotides align to TRBD1. CDR1 and CDR2 from the germline V gene are SGHDT and YYEEEE. CDR3 length: 15 residues. The trim removed 1 base at V and 6 bases at J, leaving 7 bases unmatched. CDR3: CASSLNGQDCNEQFF. The CDR3 DNA is TGTGCCAGCAGCTTGAACGGACAGGACTGCAATGAGCAGTTCTTC.

The J gene is TRBJ2-3, the V gene TRBV4-1; TRBD2 matches 10 bases. Germline values: CDR1 MGHRA, CDR2 YSYEKL. This CDR3 contains 19 residues. Trimming at V came to 4 bases and at J to 0 bases, leaving 13 bases not matched to a gene. CDR3 bases: TGCGCCAGCAGCCCCGAGACTAGCGGGCTTTTCTCTAGCACAGATACGCAGTATTTT. This codes for CASSPETSGLFSSTDTQYF.

As regards this clonotype: A single base separates this from a much larger clone, so it may be a read error. The chain uses TRBV6-1 and TRBJ2-7, with D tentatively TRBD2 (5 bases). Trimming took off 8 bases at V and 2 bases at J, with 16 bases between the two ends. Looked up from germline, CDR1 is MNHNS and CDR2 is SASEGT. This CDR3 is built from 14 residues. The CDR3 region has the DNA TGTGCCAGCGTACCAGTGGACTCAGCCTACGAGCAGTACTTC. Encoded protein: CASVPVDSAYEQYF.

This clonotype has a handful of counts. The V call is TRBV18, the J call TRBJ1-1, with D perhaps TRBD1 (5 bases). Germline-derived CDR1 and CDR2 are KGHSH and LQKENI. The CDR3 runs 13 residues. Trimming removed 2 bases from V and 1 base from J, with 5 bases in between. The DNA of the CDR3 is TGTGCCAGCTCACCAACAGGGAACACTGAAGCTTTCTTT. Translating it yields CASSPTGNTEAFF.